This T cell receptor (beta chain) was recovered during a study of resident and recirculating memory T cells in vitiligo. No change in lesions over the prior 6 months defined stable disease. Confetti depigmentation, marking active vitiligo, was absent in these patients. Repertoires were generated with immunoSEQ multiplex PCR, while TCRdb's copy carries only in-frame clones and drops some. The sample contains about 45,000 clones, around 90% of which appear only once. CDR1 SGHKS and CDR2 YYEKEE come from the germline V gene (reference sequence). V shed 6 bases and J 6 bases; nucleotides not matched to a gene: 12. The CDR3 has 14 residues.

The sample consisted of blood. This chain links TRBV5-5 with TRBJ2-7, with 7 bases aligning to TRBD1. This TCR was sampled from a male donor with vitiligo. The CDR3 reads CASNGPGTVGEQYF. DNA for the CDR3: TGTGCCAGCAACGGACCCGGGACAGTCGGCGAGCAGTACTTC.